What follows are 21 T cell receptor beta chains derived from one specimen sequenced in a study of cytomegalovirus exposure and HLA in healthy donors. Assay used: immunoSEQ multiplex PCR; TCRdb lists only in-frame clones, some missing. This sample has about 130,000 clones, with roughly nine tenths found just once. Source material: PBMCs. The receptors stem from a woman under 30 in good health and CMV-seronegative.

This clone showed up just once. V and J are TRBV9 and TRBJ1-2; no definite D call. V gave up 0 bases and J gave up 0 bases, with 6 bases separating them. The V gene's germline CDR1 is SGDLS and CDR2 YYNGEE. The CDR3 is made up of 14 amino acids. The CDR3 loop reads CASSVVGANYGYTF. For the CDR3, the DNA is TGTGCCAGCAGCGTAGTCGGTGCTAACTATGGCTACACCTTC.

The DNA for the CDR3 is TGTGCCAGCATGGGGCAGGGCGAAAGTAAGGGCACTGAAGCTTTCTTT. Its protein product is CASMGQGESKGTEAFF. The rearrangement uses TRBV27 and TRBJ1-1; tentative D call: TRBD1 (5 bases). V lost 7 bases and J 4 bases, leaving 22 bases between the germline ends. CDR1 MNHEY and CDR2 SMNVEV come from the germline V gene (reference sequence). CDR3 size: 16 residues.

The rearrangement joins TRBV7-3 to TRBJ1-2; 7 bases align to TRBD1. CDR1 SGHTA and CDR2 FQGTGA come from the germline V gene. V gave up 5 bases and J gave up 4 bases; unmatched junction bases: 7. This CDR3 region has 14 residues. CDR3 region: CASSQGQLSYGYTF. CDR3 bases: TGTGCCAGCAGCCAGGGACAGCTATCCTATGGCTACACCTTC.

The gene calls are TRBV19 and TRBJ1-2; perhaps TRBD1 as D (5 bases). This CDR3 is 12 amino acids long. V was shortened by 3 bases and J by 8 bases, with 10 bases between the two germline ends. The germline gives CDR1 LNHDA, CDR2 SQIVND (reference sequence). CDR3 loop: CASSIRDSGYTF. The CDR3 DNA reads TGTGCCAGTAGTATCCGGGACTCCGGCTACACCTTC.

The chain uses TRBV5-4 and TRBJ1-1; 7 bases align to TRBD1. CDR3 length: 14 residues. CDR1 SGHNT and CDR2 YYREEE come from the germline V gene (reference sequence). V gave up 2 bases and J gave up 3 bases; unmatched junction bases: 4. The CDR3 reads CASSFTGDDTEAFF. The CDR3 nucleotides read TGTGCCAGCAGCTTCACAGGGGACGACACTGAAGCTTTCTTT.

This clone was found once. The chain joins TRBV5-1 to TRBJ1-5; D is perhaps TRBD1 (6 bases). Trimming cost V 0 bases and J 7 bases, with 14 bases left between them. Germline CDR1 and CDR2: SGHRS and YFSETQ. The CDR3 is 15 amino acids. CDR3 in DNA: TGCGCCAGCAGCTTGGAAGGGACAAAAGGGCAGCCCCAGCATTTT. Its protein is CASSLEGTKGQPQHF.

The chain links TRBV9 to TRBJ1-5, with D possibly matching TRBD1 (6 bases). Trimming removed 5 bases from V and 2 bases from J, with 14 bases in between. This CDR3 has 15 amino acids. The germline V gene encodes CDR1 SGDLS and CDR2 YYNGEE. The CDR3 sequence: CASSLQGDGNQPQHF. CDR3 coding DNA: TGTGCCAGCAGTCTACAGGGCGACGGCAATCAGCCCCAGCATTTT.

This chain links TRBV6-5 with TRBJ2-6; TRBD2 might be the D (5 bases). CDR3 length equals 16 residues. Germline CDR1 is MNHEY and CDR2 is SVGAGI. The V and J ends lost 0 bases and 3 bases respectively, with 9 bases between them. As DNA, the CDR3 is TGTGCCAGCAGTTACTCGACGAGGGTTGGGGCCAACGTCCTGACTTTC. Amino acids: CASSYSTRVGANVLTF.

V gene TRBV14 combines with J gene TRBJ1-2; D is unclear. Germline V CDR1 and CDR2: SGHDN, FVKESK. With 3 bases removed from V and 0 bases from J, the gap between germline ends came to 5 bases. There are 13 residues in the CDR3. The CDR3 is CASSQGANYGYTF. The CDR3 DNA reads as TGTGCCAGCAGCCAGGGAGCTAACTATGGCTACACCTTC.

This chain connects TRBV9 to TRBJ2-1; D call uncertain. Germline assignment: CDR1 SGDLS and CDR2 YYNGEE. The CDR3 spans 16 residues. V lost 0 bases, J lost 8 bases, and 18 bases lay in between. The CDR3 DNA sequence: TGTGCCAGCAGCGTAGGGGTCCAAATGGGCTTTGATGAGCAGTTCTTC. Protein: CASSVGVQMGFDEQFF.

The chain employs TRBV7-9 and TRBJ2-2, with a tentative D call TRBD1 (6 bases). Germline V gives CDR1 SEHNR, CDR2 FQNEAQ (reference sequence). V lost 10 bases, J lost 0 bases, and 12 bases lay in between. The CDR3 runs to 14 residues. The CDR3 nucleotides are TGTGCCACCAAACAGGGTCCGAACACCGGGGAGCTGTTTTTT. Encoded protein: CATKQGPNTGELFF.

The chain carries TRBV2 and TRBJ1-1; a possible D gene is TRBD1 (5 bases). V was trimmed by 7 bases and J by 6 bases, leaving 12 bases between them. Per the germline V gene, CDR1 is SNHLY and CDR2 is FYNNEI. The CDR3 consists of 12 residues. DNA for the CDR3: TGTGCCAGCATTGGCAGGGCCCCTGAAGCTTTCTTT. It is translated as CASIGRAPEAFF.

The chain joins TRBV19 to TRBJ1-2; 7 nucleotides agree with TRBD1. J lost 0 bases, V lost 6 bases, and 1 base had no gene match. CDR1 LNHDA and CDR2 SQIVND come from the germline V gene (reference sequence). The CDR3 is made up of 13 amino acids. The CDR3 spells CASSGQANYGYTF. The CDR3 region has the DNA TGTGCCAGTAGCGGACAGGCTAACTATGGCTACACCTTC.

The CDR3 nucleotides are TGTGCCAGCAGCTTAGGACGAGGGGGGGATGAGCAGTTCTTC. Translated: CASSLGRGGDEQFF. The chain is built from TRBV11-3 and TRBJ2-1; D might be TRBD2 (7 bases). Germline values: CDR1 SGHNT, CDR2 YENEEA. The length of the CDR3 is 14 residues. Trimming left V 1 base short and J 8 bases short, with 12 bases between.

This clone was seen once. This sequence joins TRBV19 and TRBJ2-2, with 7 nucleotides matching TRBD1. Germline CDR1 is LNHDA and CDR2 is SQIVND (reference sequence). J was trimmed by 4 bases and V by 6 bases; bases with no gene match: 11. The CDR3 contains 16 residues. Written as DNA, the CDR3 is TGTGCCAGTAGCGTCGGGGCAGGGGGTATCACCGGGGAGCTGTTTTTT. Its translation is CASSVGAGGITGELFF.

This clone was seen only once. The chain carries TRBV9 and TRBJ2-7; maybe TRBD1 (5 bases). Germline values: CDR1 SGDLS, CDR2 YYNGEE. This CDR3 is built from 15 residues. V was shortened by 0 bases and J by 3 bases, with 13 bases between the two germline ends. The CDR3 nucleotides read TGTGCCAGCAGCGTAGGCGCCGATAGGGGCTACGAGCAGTACTTC. Protein product: CASSVGADRGYEQYF.

The rearrangement links TRBV5-1 to TRBJ2-2, with 10 nucleotides matching TRBD2. Germline V CDR1 and CDR2: SGHRS, YFSETQ. Germline trimming cut 2 bases from V and 6 bases from J; bases unmatched to any gene: 4. The CDR3 extends over 15 amino acids. This CDR3 is CASSFALAGSGELFF. DNA for the CDR3: TGCGCCAGCAGCTTCGCACTAGCGGGGTCCGGGGAGCTGTTTTTT.

The chain couples TRBV5-4 to TRBJ1-1; 8 bases agree with TRBD1. J was trimmed by 2 bases and V by 0 bases; bases with no gene match: 6. CDR3 length equals 16 residues. Per the germline V gene, CDR1 is SGHNT and CDR2 is YYREEE (reference sequence). Written as DNA, the CDR3 is TGTGCCAGCAGCTTGGGAGGGACAGGTCTAAACACTGAAGCTTTCTTT. Residues: CASSLGGTGLNTEAFF.

The chain couples TRBV4-1 to TRBJ1-5; D is undetermined. Trimming pared 0 bases from V and 5 bases from J, leaving 5 bases between. CDR1 is MGHRA and CDR2 is YSYEKL in the germline V gene. The CDR3 totals 13 residues. The CDR3 DNA sequence: TGCGCCAGCAGCCAAGACAACTATCAGCCCCAGCATTTT. Translated: CASSQDNYQPQHF.

This rearrangement joins TRBV19 to TRBJ2-7, with 7 bases aligning to TRBD2. CDR3 length: 13 residues. V lost 5 bases, J lost 3 bases, and 4 bases stayed unmatched. Germline assignment: CDR1 LNHDA and CDR2 SQIVND (reference sequence). Here the CDR3 DNA reads TGTGCCAGTAGTCGGACTAGGAGCTACGAGCAGTACTTC. Translating gives CASSRTRSYEQYF.

The V call is TRBV7-6, the J call TRBJ1-4, with D perhaps TRBD1 (5 bases). Germline V gene data show CDR1 as SGHVS and CDR2 as FNYEAQ. Deletions cut 5 bases from V and 4 bases from J, with 17 bases between. The CDR3 is 16 amino acids. CDR3 sequence (DNA): TGTGCCAGCAGCAATACCATCCCGGGACTTAATGAAAAACTGTTTTTT. Translating it yields CASSNTIPGLNEKLFF.